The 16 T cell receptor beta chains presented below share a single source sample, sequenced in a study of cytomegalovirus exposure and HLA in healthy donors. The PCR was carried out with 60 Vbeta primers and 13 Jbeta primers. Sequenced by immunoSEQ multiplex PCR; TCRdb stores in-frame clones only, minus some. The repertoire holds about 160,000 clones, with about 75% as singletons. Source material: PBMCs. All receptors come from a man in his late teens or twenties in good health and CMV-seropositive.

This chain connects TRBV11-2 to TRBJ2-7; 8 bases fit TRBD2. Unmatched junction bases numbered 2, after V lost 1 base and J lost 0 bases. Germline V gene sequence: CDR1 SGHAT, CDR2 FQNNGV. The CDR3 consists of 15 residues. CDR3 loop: CASSLGSGSSYEQYV. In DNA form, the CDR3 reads TGTGCCAGCAGCTTAGGGAGCGGGAGCTCCTACGAGCAGTACGTC.

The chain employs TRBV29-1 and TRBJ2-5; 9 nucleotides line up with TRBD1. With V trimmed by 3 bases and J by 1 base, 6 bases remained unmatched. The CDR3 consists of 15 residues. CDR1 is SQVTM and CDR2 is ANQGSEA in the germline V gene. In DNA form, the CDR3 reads TGCAGCGTTGATAGGACAGGGGCCCTCCAAGAGACCCAGTACTTC. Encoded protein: CSVDRTGALQETQYF.

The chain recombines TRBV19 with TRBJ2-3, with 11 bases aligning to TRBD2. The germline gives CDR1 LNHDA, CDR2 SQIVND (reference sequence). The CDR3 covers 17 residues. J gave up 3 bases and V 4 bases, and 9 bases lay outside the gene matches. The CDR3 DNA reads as TGTGCCAGTAGTACGGTCCTAGCGGGAGGCGGGACAGATACGCAGTATTTT. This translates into CASSTVLAGGGTDTQYF.

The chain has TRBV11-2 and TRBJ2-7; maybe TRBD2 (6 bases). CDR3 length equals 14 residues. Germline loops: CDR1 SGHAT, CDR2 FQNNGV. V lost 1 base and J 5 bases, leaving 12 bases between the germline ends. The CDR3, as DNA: TGTGCCAGCAGCTTAGCGGGAGTCAAGGACGAGCAGTACGTC. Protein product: CASSLAGVKDEQYV.

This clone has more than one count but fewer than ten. In DNA form, the CDR3 reads TGCGCCAGCAGCGGGGGACTAGCGGGGGGGGGCTACAATGAGCAGTTCTTC. Translated, it gives CASSGGLAGGGYNEQFF. This rearrangement joins TRBV5-1 to TRBJ2-1, with 16 bases fitting TRBD2. J lost 3 bases, V lost 4 bases, and 4 bases had no gene match. The CDR3 has 17 amino acids. The V gene's germline CDR1 is SGHRS and CDR2 YFSETQ.

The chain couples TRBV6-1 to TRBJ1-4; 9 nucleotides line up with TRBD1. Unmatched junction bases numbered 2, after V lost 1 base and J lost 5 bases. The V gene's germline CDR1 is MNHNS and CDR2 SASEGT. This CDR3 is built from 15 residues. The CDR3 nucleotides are TGTGCCAGCAGTGAAGGCACAGGGGGCAATGAAAAACTGTTTTTT. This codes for CASSEGTGGNEKLFF.

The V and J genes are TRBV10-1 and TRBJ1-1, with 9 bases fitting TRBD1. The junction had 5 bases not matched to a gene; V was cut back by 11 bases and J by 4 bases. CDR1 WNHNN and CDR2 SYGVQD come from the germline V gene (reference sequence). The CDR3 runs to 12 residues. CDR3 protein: CARTGEGTEAFF. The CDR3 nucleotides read TGCGCCCGGACAGGGGAGGGCACTGAAGCTTTCTTT.

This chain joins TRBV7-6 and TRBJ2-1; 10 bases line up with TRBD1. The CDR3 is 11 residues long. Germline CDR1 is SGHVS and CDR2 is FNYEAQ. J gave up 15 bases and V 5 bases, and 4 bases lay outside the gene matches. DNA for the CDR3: TGTGCCAGCAGCGCCGGGACAGGGGTGTTCTTC. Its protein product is CASSAGTGVFF.

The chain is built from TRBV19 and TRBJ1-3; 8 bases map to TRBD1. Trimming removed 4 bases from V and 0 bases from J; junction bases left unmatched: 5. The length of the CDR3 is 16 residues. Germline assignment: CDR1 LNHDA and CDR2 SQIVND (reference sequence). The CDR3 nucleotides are TGTGCCAGTAGTAAGGACAGGGCGAGCTCTGGAAACACCATATATTTT. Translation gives CASSKDRASSGNTIYF.

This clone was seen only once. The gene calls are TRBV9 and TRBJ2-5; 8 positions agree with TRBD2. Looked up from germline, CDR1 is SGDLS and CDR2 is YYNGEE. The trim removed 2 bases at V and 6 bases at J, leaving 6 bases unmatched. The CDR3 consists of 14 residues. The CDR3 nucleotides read TGTGCCAGCAGCGTCGGACTAGCCGAAAAGACCCAGTACTTC. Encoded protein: CASSVGLAEKTQYF. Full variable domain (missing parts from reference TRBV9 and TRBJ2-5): DSGVTQTPKHLITATGQRVTLRCSPRSGDLSVYWYQQSLDQGLQFLIQYYNGEERAKGNILERFSAQQFPDLHSELNLSSLELGDSALYFCASSVGLAEKTQYFGPGTRLLVL.

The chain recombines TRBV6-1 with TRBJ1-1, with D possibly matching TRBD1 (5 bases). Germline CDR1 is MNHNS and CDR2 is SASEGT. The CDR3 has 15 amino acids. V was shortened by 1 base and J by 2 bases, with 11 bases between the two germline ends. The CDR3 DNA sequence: TGTGCCAGCAGTGAAGAGGGGCAGCTCAACACTGAAGCTTTCTTT. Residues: CASSEEGQLNTEAFF.

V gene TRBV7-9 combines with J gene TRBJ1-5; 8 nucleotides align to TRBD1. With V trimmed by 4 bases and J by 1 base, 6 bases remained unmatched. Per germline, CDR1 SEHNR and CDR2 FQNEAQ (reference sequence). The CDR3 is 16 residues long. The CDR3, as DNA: TGTGCCAGCAGCTCTGGACAGGGTGGAAGCAATCAGCCCCAGCATTTT. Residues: CASSSGQGGSNQPQHF.

CDR3 region: CASSPGLAGGRTDTQYF. As DNA, the CDR3 is TGTGCCAGCAGCCCGGGACTAGCGGGAGGGCGAACAGATACGCAGTATTTT. The chain recombines TRBV2 with TRBJ2-3; 16 positions agree with TRBD2. The V gene end was trimmed by 6 bases and the J gene end by 3 bases; junction bases not matched to a gene: 6. From germline, CDR1 is SNHLY and CDR2 FYNNEI. This CDR3 contains 17 residues.

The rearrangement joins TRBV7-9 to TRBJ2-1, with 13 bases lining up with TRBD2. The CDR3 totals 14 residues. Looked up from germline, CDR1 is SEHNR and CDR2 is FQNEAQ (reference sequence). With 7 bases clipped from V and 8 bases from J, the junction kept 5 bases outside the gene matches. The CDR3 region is CASKRTSGGDEQFF. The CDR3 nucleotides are TGTGCCAGCAAGAGGACTAGCGGGGGTGATGAGCAGTTCTTC.

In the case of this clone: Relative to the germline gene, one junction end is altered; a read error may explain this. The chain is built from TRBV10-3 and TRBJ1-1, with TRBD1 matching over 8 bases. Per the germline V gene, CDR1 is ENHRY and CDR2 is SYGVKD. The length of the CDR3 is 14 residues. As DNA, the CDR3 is TGTGCCGTCAGGGAACAGGGGGAGAACACTGAAGCTTTCTTT. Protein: CAVREQGENTEAFF.

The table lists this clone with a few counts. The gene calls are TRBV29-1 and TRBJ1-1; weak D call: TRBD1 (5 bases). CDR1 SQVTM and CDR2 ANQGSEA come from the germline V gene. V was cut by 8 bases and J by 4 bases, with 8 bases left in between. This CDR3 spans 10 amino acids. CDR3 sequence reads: CSWGGTEAFF. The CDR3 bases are TGCAGCTGGGGGGGCACTGAAGCTTTCTTT.